This T cell receptor (beta chain) derives from a study of blood T cell repertoires in COVID-19. Assay: immunoSEQ multiplex PCR; the TCRdb copy retains only in-frame clones and omits some. The repertoire holds approximately 300,000 clones, with 85% to 90% as singletons. This CDR3 is 14 amino acids long. Trimming shortened V by 0 bases and J by 8 bases, and 13 bases separated the two germline ends. Germline V gene sequence: CDR1 LGHDT, CDR2 YNNKEL (reference sequence). The source is a woman in her twenties or thirties with COVID-19, enrolled during active disease. The chain joins TRBV3-1 (or the pseudogene TRBV3-2) to TRBJ1-2; D remains ambiguous. What was sequenced was peripheral blood. CDR3 protein: CASSQEALVSGYTF. DNA of the CDR3: TGTGCCAGCAGCCAAGAAGCTTTGGTGTCAGGCTACACCTTC.